One sample yielded the 8 T cell receptor beta chains listed below, sequenced in a study of PD-1 blockade in classical Hodgkin lymphoma. TCRdb's copy holds only in-frame clones and misses some; the assay was immunoSEQ multiplex PCR. The sample holds 25,000 to 35,000 clones, 80% to 90% seen once. This sample's time point: cycle 4 day 1 (C4D1), after less than 7 weeks of nivolumab. There was relapse after autologous stem cell transplantation in every patient, and there was variation in brentuximab vedotin exposure. Out of thawed PBMCs, magnetic negative selection purified CD4+ T cells. This sample comprised CD4+ T cells from blood, obtained before the fourth cycle of nivolumab. The origin of the receptors is a human donor with classical Hodgkin lymphoma.

The V gene is TRBV5-4, the J gene TRBJ2-2; 11 bases match TRBD2. J gave up 1 base and V 6 bases, and 2 bases lay outside the gene matches. This CDR3 region has 15 residues. Germline-derived CDR1 and CDR2 are SGHNT and YYREEE (reference sequence). The CDR3 is CASTTSGGNTGELFF. The CDR3 DNA reads TGTGCCAGCACCACTAGCGGGGGGAACACCGGGGAGCTGTTTTTT.

The chain links TRBV9 to TRBJ2-7; 8 bases match TRBD2. The CDR3 is 15 residues long. The J segment lost 2 bases and the V segment lost 3 bases, leaving 7 bases of the junction unmatched. Germline V gene data show CDR1 as SGDLS and CDR2 as YYNGEE. CDR3 nucleotide sequence: TGTGCCAGCAGCGCGGGAGGGAGGGGTACCTACGAGCAGTACTTC. Its protein is CASSAGGRGTYEQYF.

Turning to this clone: The same CDR3 can be traced to other DNA sequences in this sample. The chain combines TRBV5-1 with TRBJ1-1, with D perhaps TRBD1 (6 bases). The CDR3 sequence is 13 residues long. CDR1 is SGHRS, CDR2 YFSETQ, per germline. V gave up 3 bases and J gave up 1 base, with 7 bases separating them. The CDR3: CASSSGQNTEAFF. The CDR3 nucleotides are TGCGCCAGCAGCTCGGGACAGAACACTGAAGCTTTCTTT.

The chain has TRBV28 and TRBJ1-1; perhaps TRBD1 as D (5 bases). The CDR3 loop spans 15 amino acids. Germline V lookup: CDR1 MDHEN, CDR2 SYDVKM. V lost 7 bases to trimming and J lost 2 bases, with 17 bases between them. CDR3 sequence: CASNRDAAPNTEAFF. For the CDR3, the DNA is TGTGCCAGCAACCGGGACGCCGCGCCTAACACTGAAGCTTTCTTT.

This clone was detected only a few times. This rearrangement joins TRBV5-1 to TRBJ1-6; D is undetermined. The CDR3 runs to 12 residues. V was cut by 7 bases and J by 10 bases, with 12 bases left in between. Germline lookup yields CDR1 SGHRS and CDR2 YFSETQ. The CDR3 loop reads CASGKMGSPLHF. CDR3 bases: TGCGCCAGCGGCAAAATGGGGTCACCCCTCCACTTT.

The chain joins TRBV5-1 to TRBJ2-1, with D hard to call. The V gene lost 0 bases and the J gene lost 3 bases, with 7 bases spanning the gap. Germline V gene data show CDR1 as SGHRS and CDR2 as YFSETQ. The CDR3 is made up of 14 amino acids. CDR3 in amino acids: CASSLADNYNEQFF. The CDR3 DNA reads TGCGCCAGCAGCTTGGCCGACAACTACAATGAGCAGTTCTTC. The variable domain in full, with the rest retrieved from reference TRBV5-1 and TRBJ2-1, is KAGVTQTPRYLIKTRGQQVTLSCSPISGHRSVSWYQQTPGQGLQFLFEYFSETQRNKGNFPGRFSGRQFSNSRSEMNVSTLELGDSALYLCASSLADNYNEQFFGPGTRLTVL.

The chain joins TRBV7-9 to TRBJ2-7; weak D call: TRBD2 (6 bases). The CDR3 totals 14 residues. V gave up 1 base and J gave up 5 bases, with 12 bases separating them. CDR1 and CDR2 (germline): SEHNR, FQNEAQ (reference sequence). CDR3 sequence: CASSLDGGLNEQYF. The DNA of the CDR3 is TGTGCCAGCAGCTTAGACGGGGGATTAAACGAGCAGTACTTC.

The chain links TRBV10-3 to TRBJ2-7; 9 bases line up with TRBD1. The length of the CDR3 is 14 residues. Germline trimming cut 6 bases from V and 6 bases from J; bases unmatched to any gene: 9. Germline assignment: CDR1 ENHRY and CDR2 SYGVKD. CDR3 coding DNA: TGTGCCATCAGCTCCGGGACAGGGTCCAGCGAGCAGTACTTC. Translating it yields CAISSGTGSSEQYF.